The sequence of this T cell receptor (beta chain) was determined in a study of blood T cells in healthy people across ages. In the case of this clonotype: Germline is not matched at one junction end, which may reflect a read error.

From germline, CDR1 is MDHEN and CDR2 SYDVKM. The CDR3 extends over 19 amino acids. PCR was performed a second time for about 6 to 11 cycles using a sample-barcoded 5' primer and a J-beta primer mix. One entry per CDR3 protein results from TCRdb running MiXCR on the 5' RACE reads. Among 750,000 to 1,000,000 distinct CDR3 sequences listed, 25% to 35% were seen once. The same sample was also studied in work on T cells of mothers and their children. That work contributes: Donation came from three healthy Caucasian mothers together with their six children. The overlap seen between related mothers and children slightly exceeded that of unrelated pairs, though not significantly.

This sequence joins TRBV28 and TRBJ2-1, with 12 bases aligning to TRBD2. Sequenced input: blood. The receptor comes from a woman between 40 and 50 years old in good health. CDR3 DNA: TGTGCCTGCAGTTTTGATCTAGCGGGGGGGCCAAGCACCTACAATGAGCAGTTCTTC. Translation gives CACSFDLAGGPSTYNEQFF.